The 16 T cell receptor beta chains below all came from one sample that was sequenced in a study of blood T cell repertoires in COVID-19. The repertoire was sequenced with immunoSEQ multiplex PCR; TCRdb's copy has only in-frame clones and lacks some. The table includes 75,000 to 90,000 clones, 91% detected once. The source material was peripheral blood. The receptor set was obtained from a woman in her forties or fifties in a cohort sampled during active COVID-19.

The V gene is TRBV24-1, the J gene TRBJ1-2; maybe TRBD1 (6 bases). The germline V gene encodes CDR1 KGHDR and CDR2 SFDVKD. The CDR3 spans 14 residues. Trimming shortened V by 2 bases and J by 5 bases, and 11 bases separated the two germline ends. In nucleotides, the CDR3 is TGTGCCACCAGTGATTCCGGACAGACATATGGCTACACCTTC. Translation: CATSDSGQTYGYTF.

The chain joins TRBV5-1 to TRBJ2-3; 9 bases fit TRBD1. V lost 3 bases and J lost 6; bases outside the gene matches: 8. This CDR3 contains 15 residues. Germline assignment: CDR1 SGHRS and CDR2 YFSETQ. The CDR3: CASSSGQGTSDTQYF. CDR3 bases: TGCGCCAGCAGCTCCGGACAGGGGACCTCGGATACGCAGTATTTT.

The chain carries TRBV18 and TRBJ2-3; D not resolved. V was cut by 2 bases and J by 2 bases, with 8 bases left in between. Germline CDR1 reads KGHSH; CDR2 reads LQKENI. The length of the CDR3 is 14 residues. CDR3 sequence reads: CASSPTQNTDTQYF. The CDR3 DNA sequence: TGTGCCAGCTCACCAACACAGAACACAGATACGCAGTATTTT.

This clone was seen only a few times. The chain is built from TRBV6-2 or TRBV6-3 and TRBJ2-2, with 8 bases that match TRBD1. Germline loops: CDR1 MNHEY, CDR2 SVGEGT. J was trimmed by 6 bases and V by 4 bases; bases with no gene match: 4. CDR3 length: 14 residues. CDR3 nucleotides: TGTGCCAGCAGTTCCCGGGGACAGGCCGGGGAGCTGTTTTTT. Translation gives CASSSRGQAGELFF.

The gene calls are TRBV10-2 and TRBJ1-2; no clear D. The germline gives CDR1 WSHSY, CDR2 SAAADI. The CDR3 has 15 residues. Trimming removed 2 bases from V and 5 bases from J, with 15 bases in between. This CDR3 is CASSEDGAQRYGYTF. The CDR3 region has the DNA TGCGCCAGCAGTGAGGACGGAGCCCAGAGATATGGCTACACCTTC.

The genes are TRBV18 and TRBJ1-2; perhaps TRBD1 as D (6 bases). V gave up 2 bases and J gave up 7 bases, with 11 bases separating them. The CDR3 is made up of 13 amino acids. Germline CDR1 KGHSH, CDR2 LQKENI. CDR3 loop: CASSPSDRSGYTF. CDR3 sequence (DNA): TGTGCCAGCTCACCATCAGACAGGTCTGGCTACACCTTC.

The chain combines TRBV12-3 or TRBV12-4 with TRBJ2-7; weak D call: TRBD2 (5 bases). Trimming removed 6 bases at V and 6 bases at J, with 12 bases between. This CDR3 comprises 12 residues. The CDR3 reads CASSRDYPEQYF. The CDR3 coding sequence is TGTGCCAGCAGCCGAGACTATCCCGAGCAGTACTTC.

The V gene is TRBV29-1, the J gene TRBJ2-7, with D perhaps matching TRBD1 (5 bases). Looked up from germline, CDR1 is SQVTM and CDR2 is ANQGSEA. The CDR3 length is 12 residues. V shed 7 bases and J shed 3 bases, with 13 bases lying between them. The chain's CDR3 is CSAQTDYYEQYF. The CDR3 coding sequence is TGCAGCGCACAGACAGATTACTACGAGCAGTACTTC.

The genes are TRBV5-6 and TRBJ2-3; a possible D gene is TRBD2 (6 bases). Germline values: CDR1 SGHDT, CDR2 YYEEEE. Trimming cost V 4 bases and J 6 bases, with 9 bases left between them. The CDR3 contains 12 residues. The CDR3 protein is CASSLRGDTQYF. In DNA form, the CDR3 reads TGTGCCAGCAGCCTCCGGGGGGATACGCAGTATTTT.

This rearrangement joins TRBV18 to TRBJ1-2, with D possibly TRBD1 on 5 matching bases. The CDR3 is 14 amino acids. The V end lost 6 bases, the J end lost 4 bases, and 15 bases lay between the germline ends. Germline lookup yields CDR1 KGHSH and CDR2 LQKENI. The DNA for the CDR3 is TGTGCCAGCTCCCCGCGGGGGGTTGGCTATGGCTACACCTTC. This codes for CASSPRGVGYGYTF. Full variable domain (missing parts from reference TRBV18 and TRBJ1-2): NAGVMQNPRHLVRRRGQEARLRCSPMKGHSHVYWYRQLPEEGLKFMVYLQKENIIDESGMPKERFSAEFPKEGPSILRIQQVVRGDSAAYFCASSPRGVGYGYTFGSGTRLTVV.

The chain has TRBV27 and TRBJ1-4; a possible D gene is TRBD1 (5 bases). CDR3 length: 15 residues. Trimming removed 1 base from V and 6 bases from J, with 12 bases in between. Germline assignment: CDR1 MNHEY and CDR2 SMNVEV (reference sequence). CDR3 nucleotides: TGTGCCAGCAGTTTATTACGGGGGAAGGATGAAAAACTGTTTTTT. It translates to CASSLLRGKDEKLFF.

In its sample, this clone was seen a few times. This chain connects TRBV5-1 to TRBJ1-6, with D hard to call. CDR1 is SGHRS and CDR2 is YFSETQ in the germline V gene. The CDR3 is made up of 15 amino acids. V dropped 1 base and J dropped 5 bases, with 10 bases sitting between them. This CDR3 is CASSLRPQNNSPLHF. CDR3 DNA: TGCGCCAGCAGCTTGAGACCACAGAATAATTCACCCCTCCACTTT.

The V call is TRBV12-3 or TRBV12-4, the J call TRBJ2-5; 7 positions match TRBD1. The CDR3 is 13 amino acids. The V segment lost 5 bases and the J segment 5 bases; nucleotides outside the gene matches: 5. In DNA form, the CDR3 reads TGTGCCAGCAGTCTGACAGGGCGGGAGACCCAGTACTTC. Amino acids: CASSLTGRETQYF.

The chain is built from TRBV11-1 and TRBJ2-1; TRBD1 matches at 9 bases. Germline CDR1 and CDR2: SGHAT and FQDESV (reference sequence). V shed 5 bases and J 7 bases; nucleotides not matched to a gene: 6. This CDR3 region has 14 residues. This CDR3 is CASSHGTGRNEQFF. CDR3 DNA sequence: TGTGCCAGCAGCCACGGGACAGGGAGGAATGAGCAGTTCTTC.

The chain joins TRBV12-2 to TRBJ1-3. TRBV12-2 is assigned pseudogene status. This CDR3 comprises 21 residues. The CDR3 bases are TGTGCAAGTCGCTTACTCCCTCGAGGGGGGAGCGGGGAGTCCTCTGGAAACACCATATATTTT. Translated: CASRLLPRGGSGESSGNTIYF.

The rearrangement uses TRBV3-1 (or the pseudogene TRBV3-2) and TRBJ2-3; possibly TRBD2 for D (7 bases). Between the trimmed V and J ends, which lost 3 bases and 4 bases, there was a span of 20 bases. The V gene's germline CDR1 is LGHDT and CDR2 YNNKEL (reference sequence). The CDR3 spans 17 residues. The chain's CDR3 is CASSQDAGGLGADTQYF. The CDR3 DNA is TGTGCCAGCAGCCAGGATGCCGGGGGGCTGGGCGCAGATACGCAGTATTTT.